A selection of T cell receptor beta chains follows, all from one sample in a study of blood T cell repertoires in COVID-19. The protocol was immunoSEQ multiplex PCR, while the TCRdb copy is restricted to in-frame clones and leaves out a portion. In the table there are fewer than 400,000 clones, roughly 90% of which are singletons. Material for sequencing was PBMCs or T cells enriched from blood (not recorded which). The receptors originated from a woman younger than 30 who had recovered from COVID-19. Each CDR3 is given without its conserved first and last residue. D genes are given only for firm matches.

v_call d_call cdr3_aa
TRBV6-2/TRBV6-3 NA ASSSFGVPNEKLF
TRBV4-3 TRBD1 ASSQEPLQGANEKLF
TRBV5-1 NA ASSLAQAASDTQY
TRBV6-8 NA ASLGRGGYGYT
TRBV19 NA ASSNRVGDQPQH
TRBV5-4 TRBD1 ASSSAQGAIGDTQY
TRBV6-4 NA ASSEQGGQGYT
TRBV1 NA TSNPLSGVLYEQY
TRBV27 NA ASSSGLRGTDTQY
TRBV29-1 TRBD2 SAQRGKYQETQY
TRBV7-2 TRBD1 ASKIGQGRDNEQF
TRBV18 TRBD1 ASSPVGTGGLMNTEAF
TRBV4-3 TRBD2 ASSQEASGRNEQF
TRBV4-3 NA ASSQENRLITTNEKLF
TRBV5-1 TRBD1 ASSVDPDRVIPNTGELF
TRBV7-8 NA ASSRGSYEQY
TRBV18 NA ASSLAGGPYNEQF
TRBV6-2/TRBV6-3 NA ASSYLGNEQF
TRBV5-4 NA ASSLVGRNTEAF
TRBV11-2 NA ASSFNSDTQY
TRBV5-8 TRBD1 ASSYAGTGGIYEQY
TRBV6-5 TRBD2 ASSPDHSGYYEQY
TRBV6-5 TRBD1 ASSSWGQGIVGGYT
TRBV24-1 TRBD1 ATSDPTGGYEQY
TRBV5-1 TRBD1 ASSLGQGASPLH
TRBV28 NA ASSFVRVRTEAF
TRBV27 NA ASMGGTYGYT
TRBV12-5 NA ASGPGHNYNEQF